The 5 T cell receptor beta chains below come from one sample, sequenced in a study of technical replicates of blood from a few donors. The table came from immunoSEQ multiplex PCR; TCRdb's copy has only in-frame clones and leaves some out. The profile shows approximately 89,000 clones, 85% to 95% of them singletons. The sequenced material came from T cells isolated from PBMCs. These receptors all come from a human donor in good health.

In its sample, this clone was seen once. The rearrangement joins TRBV30 to TRBJ2-7; perhaps TRBD1 as D (6 bases). This CDR3 has 14 residues. CDR1 is GTSNPN and CDR2 is SVGIG in the germline V gene (reference sequence). Trimming stripped 1 base from V and 5 bases from J, with 15 bases between. CDR3: CAWSDPGHLNEQYF. CDR3 bases: TGTGCCTGGAGTGACCCGGGACATCTCAACGAGCAGTACTTC.

The V gene is TRBV11-3, the J gene TRBJ2-1, with D possibly TRBD2 on 6 matching bases. From germline, CDR1 is SGHNT and CDR2 YENEEA. Between the trimmed V and J ends, which lost 0 bases and 0 bases, there was a span of 12 bases. The CDR3 loop spans 17 amino acids. DNA for the CDR3: TGTGCCAGCAGCTTAGATCTCTCGGGAGCCTCCTACAATGAGCAGTTCTTC. Encoded protein: CASSLDLSGASYNEQFF.

The count of this clone is one. The chain's CDR3 is CASSLVPGANNYGYTF. CDR3 DNA sequence: TGCGCCAGCAGCTTGGTCCCAGGGGCCAATAACTATGGCTACACCTTC. The chain joins TRBV5-1 to TRBJ1-2; maybe TRBD1 (6 bases). CDR1 SGHRS and CDR2 YFSETQ come from the germline V gene. Trimming pared 0 bases from V and 1 base from J, leaving 13 bases between. This CDR3 contains 16 residues.

The V and J genes are TRBV2 and TRBJ2-3; TRBD2 is a possible D gene (6 bases). This CDR3 is built from 14 residues. The V end was cut by 6 bases, the J end by 3 bases, with 13 bases between. Germline V lookup: CDR1 SNHLY, CDR2 FYNNEI. This CDR3 is CASRRLDVTDTQYF. The CDR3 coding sequence is TGTGCCAGCAGACGACTAGATGTGACAGATACGCAGTATTTT. Variable domain in full (rest from reference TRBV2 and TRBJ2-3): EPEVTQTPSHQVTQMGQEVILRCVPISNHLYFYWYRQILGQKVEFLVSFYNNEISEKSEIFDDQFSVERPDGSNFTLKIRSTKLEDSAMYFCASRRLDVTDTQYFGPGTRLTVL.

The chain combines TRBV28 with TRBJ1-5; TRBD1 matches at 7 bases. The CDR3 spans 17 residues. V lost 3 bases, J lost 1 base, and 9 bases stayed unmatched. Germline loops: CDR1 MDHEN, CDR2 SYDVKM. CDR3 in DNA: TGTGCCAGCAGTTTGCCCGGACAGGCAATAAGCAATCAGCCCCAGCATTTT. Translated: CASSLPGQAISNQPQHF.